These 17 T cell receptor beta chains were sequenced from one sample in a study of PD-1 blockade in classical Hodgkin lymphoma. As to time point: cycle 4 day 1 (C4D1), after around six weeks of nivolumab. All patients relapsed after autologous stem cell transplantation, and brentuximab vedotin exposure varied. The method was immunoSEQ multiplex PCR; TCRdb's version includes in-frame clones alone and lacks a portion of them. The table has approximately 38,000 clones, 70% to 80% seen once. The source was peripheral blood mononuclear cells (PBMCs), collected before the fourth cycle of nivolumab. The receptors come from a human donor with classical Hodgkin lymphoma.

The CDR3 here is CASSMAGTGGGKGTQYF. DNA for the CDR3: TGTGCCAGTAGTATGGCCGGGACAGGGGGCGGTAAGGGTACGCAGTATTTT. This chain joins TRBV19 and TRBJ2-3; TRBD1 agrees at 12 bases. With 3 bases clipped from V and 8 bases from J, the junction kept 12 bases outside the gene matches. The CDR3 loop spans 17 amino acids. In germline, CDR1 is LNHDA, CDR2 SQIVND (reference sequence).

This clone has only a few counts. The J gene is TRBJ1-5, the V gene TRBV4-2; no reliable D call. CDR1 and CDR2 (germline): LGHNA, YNFKEQ. The V gene lost 0 bases and the J gene lost 12 bases, with 18 bases spanning the gap. This CDR3 region has 15 residues. Written as DNA, the CDR3 is TGTGCCAGCAGCCAAGAAGGGATTACCGGGTCCCTCCAGCATTTT. Translated: CASSQEGITGSLQHF.

This chain uses TRBV7-7 with TRBJ2-6; D remains ambiguous. CDR3 length: 17 amino acids. V lost 5 bases and J lost 5, with 19 bases in between. Germline V CDR1 and CDR2: SSHAT, FNYEAQ (reference sequence). CDR3 nucleotide sequence: TGTGCCAGCAGCGCTGAGGCGCCACAAAGTCGGGCCAACGTCCTGACTTTC. Protein sequence: CASSAEAPQSRANVLTF.

The V call is TRBV30, the J call TRBJ2-4; D not resolved. In germline, CDR1 is GTSNPN, CDR2 SVGIG (reference sequence). This CDR3 has 14 amino acids. V was cut by 0 bases and J by 1 base, with 7 bases left in between. The chain's CDR3 is CAWSVSGAKNIQYF. The CDR3 coding sequence is TGTGCCTGGAGTGTAAGTGGTGCCAAAAACATTCAGTACTTC.

This chain links TRBV2 with TRBJ1-2; D is perhaps TRBD1 (6 bases). Trimming removed 4 bases at V and 6 bases at J, with 12 bases between. The CDR3 loop spans 13 amino acids. Germline V gene data show CDR1 as SNHLY and CDR2 as FYNNEI. The CDR3 DNA reads TGTGCCAGCAGTGTTGGGCAGGGGAATGGCTACACCTTC. Translating gives CASSVGQGNGYTF.

The chain has TRBV25-1 and TRBJ2-7; the D call may be TRBD1 or TRBD2 (6 bases each). Germline values: CDR1 MGHDK, CDR2 SYGVNS. This CDR3 spans 12 amino acids. The V and J ends lost 6 bases and 4 bases respectively, with 10 bases between them. CDR3 nucleotides: TGTGCCAGCAGGGGAGGACAGTACGAGCAGTACTTC. Its translation: CASRGGQYEQYF.

The chain couples TRBV27 to TRBJ1-4, with TRBD1 as a possible D gene (5 bases). Germline assignment: CDR1 MNHEY and CDR2 SMNVEV (reference sequence). The CDR3 is 14 amino acids. Trimming left V 6 bases short and J 2 bases short, with 10 bases between. The CDR3 here is CASRHGATNEKLFF. The CDR3 DNA is TGTGCCAGCAGACACGGGGCCACTAATGAAAAACTGTTTTTT.

The rearrangement uses TRBV7-2 and TRBJ1-5; 7 bases line up with TRBD1. CDR1 and CDR2 from the germline V gene are SGHTA and FQGNSA. The CDR3 length is 16 residues. The junction had 8 bases not matched to a gene; V was cut back by 4 bases and J by 2 bases. The CDR3 sequence: CASSSTGALGNQPQHF. The CDR3 nucleotides are TGTGCCAGCAGCTCAACAGGGGCCTTGGGCAATCAGCCCCAGCATTTT.

The sample holds a few counts of this clone. The rearrangement uses TRBV21-1 and TRBJ2-7; TRBD2, as called in the table, went unchecked against the DNA. TRBV21-1 is reported as a pseudogene. The CDR3 totals 13 residues. CDR3 region: CASKQRGGNEQYF. The CDR3 coding sequence is TGTGCCAGCAAGCAGCGTGGAGGCAACGAGCAGTACTTC.

This clone was seen once. This chain links TRBV28 with TRBJ2-7; no definite D call. Per germline, CDR1 MDHEN and CDR2 SYDVKM. Trimming pared 2 bases from V and 4 bases from J, leaving 6 bases between. The CDR3 totals 12 residues. Here the CDR3 DNA reads TGTGCCAGCAGTTTAAGAGATTACGAGCAGTACTTC. Translating it yields CASSLRDYEQYF.

The chain uses TRBV28 and TRBJ2-1, with 8 positions matching TRBD1. Trimming at V came to 3 bases and at J to 3 bases, leaving 4 bases not matched to a gene. The germline V gene encodes CDR1 MDHEN and CDR2 SYDVKM. The CDR3 has 15 residues. CDR3 nucleotide sequence: TGTGCCAGCAGTTTCCCACAGGGGGTCTACAATGAGCAGTTCTTC. Protein: CASSFPQGVYNEQFF.

The CDR3 sequence: CASSLGGDHEQYF. DNA for the CDR3: TGTGCCAGCAGTTTGGGGGGAGATCACGAGCAGTACTTC. This chain joins TRBV11-3 and TRBJ2-7, with D perhaps TRBD2 (6 bases). Deletions cut 6 bases from V and 5 bases from J, with 14 bases between. Per germline, CDR1 SGHNT and CDR2 YENEEA. The CDR3 loop spans 13 amino acids.

V is TRBV7-3 and J is TRBJ2-1; D uncertain. Germline-derived CDR1 and CDR2 are SGHTA and FQGTGA. Trimming removed 0 bases from V and 4 bases from J, with 4 bases in between. The CDR3 extends over 13 amino acids. CDR3 protein: CASSLTGYNEQFF. CDR3 in DNA: TGTGCCAGCAGCTTAACGGGGTACAATGAGCAGTTCTTC.

This chain links TRBV27 with TRBJ1-1; tentatively, D is TRBD1 (5 bases). Trimming pared 6 bases from V and 1 base from J, leaving 9 bases between. The germline gives CDR1 MNHEY, CDR2 SMNVEV (reference sequence). The CDR3 extends over 13 amino acids. CDR3: CASSNTGNTEAFF. CDR3 DNA: TGTGCCAGCAGCAATACAGGGAACACTGAAGCTTTCTTT.

This clone has more than one count but fewer than ten. For the CDR3, the DNA is TGCGCCAGCAGCTCCCCGGGAGAGCAGTACTTC. Its translation: CASSSPGEQYF. This rearrangement joins TRBV5-1 to TRBJ2-7, with D possibly TRBD2 on 5 matching bases. V was pared by 3 bases and J by 7 bases, with 8 bases between. The CDR3 is made up of 11 amino acids. Germline assignment: CDR1 SGHRS and CDR2 YFSETQ.

V is TRBV6-1 and J is TRBJ1-2, with D perhaps TRBD1 (5 bases). The germline V gene encodes CDR1 MNHNS and CDR2 SASEGT. This CDR3 contains 17 residues. V lost 4 bases to trimming and J lost 7 bases, with 25 bases between them. The CDR3 bases are TGTGCCAGCAGTGTGAGACGGGGAACCGGGACCGCATTTGGCTACACCTTC. Protein sequence: CASSVRRGTGTAFGYTF.

The V and J genes are TRBV4-2 and TRBJ2-3, with D maybe TRBD1 (5 bases). This CDR3 is built from 15 residues. V was pared by 1 base and J by 1 base, with 9 bases between. Looked up from germline, CDR1 is LGHNA and CDR2 is YNFKEQ. The CDR3 reads CASSQAGRGTDTQYF. The CDR3 DNA follows: TGTGCCAGCAGCCAAGCTGGCAGGGGCACAGATACGCAGTATTTT.